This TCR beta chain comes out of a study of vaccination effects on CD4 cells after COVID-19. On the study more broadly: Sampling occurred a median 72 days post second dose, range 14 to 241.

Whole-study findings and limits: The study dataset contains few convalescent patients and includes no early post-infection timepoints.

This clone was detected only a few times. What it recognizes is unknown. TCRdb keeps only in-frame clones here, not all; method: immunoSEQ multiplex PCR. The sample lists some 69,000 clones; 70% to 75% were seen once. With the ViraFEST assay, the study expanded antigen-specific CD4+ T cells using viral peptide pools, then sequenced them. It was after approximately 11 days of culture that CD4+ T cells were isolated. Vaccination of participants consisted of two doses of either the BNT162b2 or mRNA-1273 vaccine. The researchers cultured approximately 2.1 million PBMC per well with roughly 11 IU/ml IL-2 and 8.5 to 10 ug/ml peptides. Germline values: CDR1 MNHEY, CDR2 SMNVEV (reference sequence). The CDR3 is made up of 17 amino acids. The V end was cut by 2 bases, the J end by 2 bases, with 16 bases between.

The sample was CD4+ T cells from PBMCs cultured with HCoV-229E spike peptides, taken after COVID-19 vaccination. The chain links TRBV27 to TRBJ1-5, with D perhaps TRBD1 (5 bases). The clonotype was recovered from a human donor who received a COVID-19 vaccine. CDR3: CASSLKFAGSGNQPQHF. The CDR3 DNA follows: TGTGCCAGCAGTTTAAAGTTCGCAGGGTCGGGCAATCAGCCCCAGCATTTT.